This T cell receptor (beta chain) stems from a study of neurological immune-mediated disorders. The sample holds many counts of this clonotype. As yet, its antigen is unknown. Each CDR3 protein is one row after TCRdb ran MiXCR on the 5' RACE reads. The sample yields roughly 31,000 distinct CDR3 sequences, roughly 4.4% seen once. In Maryland, USA, blood bank volunteers were the healthy controls. Study-level results: Multiple sclerosis patients had less TCR clonal expansion than even healthy controls, unlike HTLV-1-associated myelopathy.

This CDR3 is built from 14 residues. Trimming pared 4 bases from V and 5 bases from J, leaving 15 bases between. Germline V CDR1 and CDR2: SGHRS, YFSETQ. This sequence was found in a man younger than 35 in good health. This chain connects TRBV5-1 to TRBJ2-5; tentatively, D is TRBD1 (6 bases). Sequencing was performed on PBMCs. The CDR3 DNA sequence: TGCGCCAGCAGCGTGGAACAGGGCTGGGAGACCCAGTACTTC. Protein: CASSVEQGWETQYF.